These 31 T cell receptor beta chains were all obtained from the same sample, sequenced in a study of blood T cell repertoires in COVID-19. Some clones are missing from TCRdb's copy, which holds only in-frame ones; the method was immunoSEQ multiplex PCR. The profile shows around 18,000 clones, over 60% of them singletons. The sample taken for sequencing was peripheral blood. The origin of the receptors is a man between 65 and 79 years old with COVID-19, enrolled during active disease.

CDR3: CASSSRQNTEAFF. The CDR3 nucleotides are TGTGCCAGCAGTTCGCGTCAGAACACTGAAGCTTTCTTT. This chain uses TRBV12-3 or TRBV12-4 with TRBJ1-1; no clear D gene. Deletions cut 4 bases from V and 1 base from J, with 7 bases between. This CDR3 is built from 13 residues.

The chain combines TRBV19 with TRBJ2-7; 7 bases align to TRBD1. Germline values: CDR1 LNHDA, CDR2 SQIVND (reference sequence). CDR3 size: 16 residues. J was trimmed by 5 bases and V by 5 bases; bases with no gene match: 15. The CDR3 coding sequence is TGTGCCAGTAGTGGCCCCGGGACAGACCTTCGGCACGAGCAGTACTTC. It is translated as CASSGPGTDLRHEQYF.

The CDR3 loop is CASSRVTGTEAFF. CDR3 sequence (DNA): TGTGCCAGCAGCCGGGTGACGGGGACTGAAGCTTTCTTT. V gene TRBV3-1 (or the pseudogene TRBV3-2) combines with J gene TRBJ1-1; the D is unclear. The V end was cut by 4 bases, the J end by 5 bases, with 11 bases between. This CDR3 spans 13 amino acids. Germline CDR1 LGHDT, CDR2 YNNKEL (reference sequence).

In DNA form, the CDR3 reads TGTGCCAGCAGCGTGACAGGACGGAACACTGAAGCTTTCTTT. Amino acid sequence: CASSVTGRNTEAFF. The V and J genes are TRBV9 and TRBJ1-1, with a possible D match to TRBD1 (6 bases). The length of the CDR3 is 14 residues. Germline CDR1 SGDLS, CDR2 YYNGEE. V lost 2 bases and J 1 base, leaving 9 bases between the germline ends.

Only one count was recorded for this clone. This chain joins TRBV27 and TRBJ1-6; TRBD1 might be the D (5 bases). The V end was cut by 3 bases, the J end by 13 bases, with 19 bases between. The germline CDR1 and CDR2 sequences are MNHEY and SMNVEV (reference sequence). CDR3 length: 15 residues. CDR3 nucleotide sequence: TGTGCCAGCAGTTTGGTGGGGGACGGCCGGGGGCCCCTCCACTTT. Translating it yields CASSLVGDGRGPLHF.

The chain is built from TRBV18 and TRBJ2-1; the match to TRBD2 covers 8 bases. The length of the CDR3 is 19 residues. Germline CDR1 is KGHSH and CDR2 is LQKENI. With V trimmed by 3 bases and J by 6 bases, 19 bases remained unmatched. In DNA, the CDR3 is TGTGCCAGCTCACCCCCGGGGATATTTCCGGGAGGGCCGGGCAATGAGCAGTTCTTC. It yields the protein CASSPPGIFPGGPGNEQFF.

V usage is TRBV29-1 and J usage is TRBJ1-4; 7 bases line up with TRBD1. After removal of 4 bases from V and 5 bases from J, the junction contained 13 bases not matched to a gene. This CDR3 is 16 amino acids long. The germline CDR1 and CDR2 sequences are SQVTM and ANQGSEA. The CDR3 is CSVGNGQEEPNEKLFF. CDR3 nucleotides: TGCAGCGTTGGAAACGGACAGGAGGAACCAAATGAAAAACTGTTTTTT.

This clone has more than one count but fewer than ten. The rearrangement joins TRBV7-8 to TRBJ2-1, with 9 bases fitting TRBD1. V trimming: 5 bases; J trimming: 1 base; junction bases outside the gene matches: 6. Germline CDR1 is SGHVS and CDR2 is FQNEAQ. The CDR3 loop spans 16 amino acids. CDR3 coding DNA: TGTGCCAGCAGCCGGGGACAGGGAGGATCCTACAATGAGCAGTTCTTC. Amino acid sequence: CASSRGQGGSYNEQFF. The whole variable domain, filled in from reference TRBV7-8 and TRBJ2-1, reads GAGVSQSPRYKVAKRGQDVALRCDPISGHVSLFWYQQALGQGPEFLTYFQNEAQLDKSGLPSDRFFAERPEGSVSTLKIQRTQQEDSAVYLCASSRGQGGSYNEQFFGPGTRLTVL.

The chain is built from TRBV15 and TRBJ1-5, with no clear D. The CDR3 is made up of 15 amino acids. The V end was cut by 4 bases, the J end by 4 bases, with 14 bases between. The germline V gene encodes CDR1 LNHNV and CDR2 YYDKDF (reference sequence). The CDR3 sequence is CATSTLSPGNQPQHF. In DNA form, the CDR3 reads TGTGCCACCAGCACCCTCTCTCCCGGTAATCAGCCCCAGCATTTT.

The chain couples TRBV20-1 to TRBJ1-1, with 7 bases fitting TRBD1. V was clipped by 3 bases and J by 0 bases; unmatched bases: 13. The CDR3 is made up of 17 amino acids. Germline CDR1 and CDR2: DFQATT and SNEGSKA (reference sequence). The CDR3 reads CSASPSNGQALNTEAFF. CDR3 DNA sequence: TGCAGTGCTAGTCCGTCGAATGGACAGGCACTGAACACTGAAGCTTTCTTT.

This clone was seen once. The rearrangement uses TRBV27 and TRBJ2-7; TRBD1 aligns across 7 bases. The V segment lost 6 bases and the J segment 0 bases; nucleotides outside the gene matches: 5. Germline V gene sequence: CDR1 MNHEY, CDR2 SMNVEV (reference sequence). The CDR3 contains 14 residues. CDR3 sequence (DNA): TGTGCCAGCAGCCACAGGGGCCTCTCCTACGAGCAGTACTTC. Its protein is CASSHRGLSYEQYF.

The chain links TRBV19 to TRBJ2-1; 14 bases align to TRBD2. CDR3 length: 15 amino acids. The V segment lost 5 bases and the J segment 4 bases; nucleotides outside the gene matches: 1. Germline loops: CDR1 LNHDA, CDR2 SQIVND (reference sequence). CDR3 amino acids: CASSGLAGGYNEQFF. The CDR3 DNA sequence: TGTGCCAGTAGTGGACTAGCGGGAGGATACAATGAGCAGTTCTTC.

CDR3 loop: CATSTGHSTGNTIYF. CDR3 coding DNA: TGTGCCACCAGCACGGGACACAGCACTGGAAACACCATATATTTT. This chain uses TRBV15 with TRBJ1-3; the D gene is possibly TRBD1 (6 bases). Germline loops: CDR1 LNHNV, CDR2 YYDKDF (reference sequence). The V gene lost 4 bases and the J gene lost 2 bases, with 12 bases spanning the gap. The CDR3 totals 15 residues.

This clone was observed a handful of times. The V and J genes are TRBV6-2 or TRBV6-3 and TRBJ2-2, with 10 bases matching TRBD2. Germline V gene sequence: CDR1 MNHEY, CDR2 SVGEGT. V gave up 4 bases and J gave up 6 bases; unmatched junction bases: 5. The CDR3 consists of 15 residues. CDR3 sequence reads: CASSWGLANPGELFF. CDR3 sequence (DNA): TGTGCCAGCAGTTGGGGACTAGCGAATCCCGGGGAGCTGTTTTTT.

The chain has TRBV2 and TRBJ2-1, with D maybe TRBD1 (5 bases). The CDR3 length is 15 residues. From germline, CDR1 is SNHLY and CDR2 FYNNEI. Trimming cost V 7 bases and J 5 bases, with 18 bases left between them. The CDR3 here is CASKVQGRVDNEQFF. Written as DNA, the CDR3 is TGTGCCAGCAAGGTTCAGGGCAGGGTCGACAATGAGCAGTTCTTC.

This clone was detected once. The V call is TRBV19, the J call TRBJ1-5; 9 bases map to TRBD1. Germline CDR1 is LNHDA and CDR2 is SQIVND (reference sequence). This CDR3 is 12 amino acids long. With V trimmed by 4 bases and J by 15 bases, 7 bases remained unmatched. This chain's CDR3 is CASSTNRGQGHF. The CDR3 DNA sequence: TGTGCCAGTAGTACCAACCGGGGACAGGGGCATTTT. The full variable domain, with the rest looked up from reference TRBV19 and TRBJ1-5, is DGGITQSPKYLFRKEGQNVTLSCEQNLNHDAMYWYRQDPGQGLRLIYYSQIVNDFQKGDIAEGYSVSREKKESFPLTVTSAQKNPTAFYLCASSTNRGQGHFGDGTRLSIL.

This clone was recorded a few times. The J gene is TRBJ1-4, the V gene TRBV24-1; 7 nucleotides match TRBD1. V was clipped by 4 bases and J by 2 bases; unmatched bases: 6. CDR3 length: 16 amino acids. Germline V gives CDR1 KGHDR, CDR2 SFDVKD. The CDR3 sequence: CATSDSKGATNEKLFF. The CDR3 DNA reads TGTGCCACCAGTGACTCCAAGGGGGCCACTAATGAAAAACTGTTTTTT.

This clone occurred a few times. The V gene is TRBV27, the J gene TRBJ1-6; 7 bases agree with TRBD1. J gave up 7 bases and V 0 bases, and 6 bases lay outside the gene matches. The CDR3 extends over 16 amino acids. The germline V gene encodes CDR1 MNHEY and CDR2 SMNVEV (reference sequence). CDR3 region: CASSLSGTERNSPLHF. CDR3 bases: TGTGCCAGCAGTTTATCGGGGACAGAGAGAAATTCACCCCTCCACTTT.

This clone was detected only a few times. The V call is TRBV6-5, the J call TRBJ1-6, with TRBD1 matching 8 bases. The CDR3 spans 14 residues. In germline, CDR1 is MNHEY, CDR2 SVGAGI. V shed 6 bases, J shed 9 bases, and the junction held 7 bases outside the gene matches. CDR3 sequence reads: CASREAGGGSPLHF. For the CDR3, the DNA is TGTGCCAGCAGAGAGGCAGGGGGCGGTTCACCCCTCCACTTT.

V gene TRBV18 combines with J gene TRBJ1-3; TRBD1 matches at 9 bases. The junction had 5 bases not matched to a gene; V was cut back by 1 base and J by 4 bases. CDR1 KGHSH and CDR2 LQKENI come from the germline V gene. This CDR3 is 16 amino acids long. CDR3 residues: CASSPQQGARGNTIYF. The CDR3 nucleotides read TGTGCCAGCTCACCACAACAGGGGGCGCGAGGAAACACCATATATTTT.

This clone was recorded only once. The rearrangement links TRBV18 to TRBJ1-1; possible D gene TRBD1, 5 bases. V lost 4 bases and J lost 0, with 9 bases in between. The germline V gene has CDR1 KGHSH and CDR2 LQKENI. The CDR3 runs to 14 residues. In nucleotides, the CDR3 is TGTGCCAGCTCACAGGGGAACCTGAACACTGAAGCTTTCTTT. Amino acid sequence: CASSQGNLNTEAFF.

This clone occurred a few times. The chain couples TRBV18 to TRBJ1-1; TRBD1 matches 9 bases. Losses at the gene ends were 8 bases for V and 6 bases for J; bases not matched to a gene: 16. This CDR3 comprises 16 residues. CDR1 is KGHSH, CDR2 LQKENI, per germline. The CDR3 DNA reads as TGTGCCAGCAATAACCGGGACAGGGAAATATTCGCTGAAGCTTTCTTT. Amino acid sequence: CASNNRDREIFAEAFF.

The chain employs TRBV12-3 or TRBV12-4 and TRBJ1-2, with 9 nucleotides matching TRBD1. There are 13 residues in the CDR3. Trimming took 6 bases from V and 6 from J; bases not matched to a gene: 5. The CDR3 coding sequence is TGTGCCAGCAGAGTACAGGGGGCTGATGGCTACACCTTC. Protein product: CASRVQGADGYTF.

The sample holds a few counts of this clone. The chain recombines TRBV28 with TRBJ1-5; D unclear. Per the germline V gene, CDR1 is MDHEN and CDR2 is SYDVKM. The V end lost 7 bases, the J end lost 5 bases, and 15 bases lay between the germline ends. The CDR3 loop spans 14 amino acids. The CDR3 reads CASMGGGRDQPQHF. The CDR3 region has the DNA TGTGCCAGCATGGGCGGAGGGAGGGATCAGCCCCAGCATTTT.

The chain recombines TRBV27 with TRBJ1-2; 8 bases are shared with TRBD1. CDR1 MNHEY and CDR2 SMNVEV come from the germline V gene (reference sequence). V lost 3 bases to trimming and J lost 2 bases; unmatched junction nucleotides: 5. The CDR3 has 15 residues. The CDR3: CASSFSDRGNYGYTF. The CDR3 DNA reads as TGTGCCAGCAGTTTCAGTGACAGGGGCAACTATGGCTACACCTTC.

This clone was detected a few times. V usage is TRBV10-2 and J usage is TRBJ1-5; D perhaps matches TRBD1 (6 bases). Trimming removed 0 bases from V and 2 bases from J, with 11 bases in between. This CDR3 has 16 amino acids. Per germline, CDR1 WSHSY and CDR2 SAAADI. The chain's CDR3 is CASSESSGVGNQPQHF. In DNA form, the CDR3 reads TGCGCCAGCAGTGAGTCCTCAGGGGTGGGCAATCAGCCCCAGCATTTT.

The chain combines TRBV12-3 or TRBV12-4 with TRBJ2-7, with no clear D. CDR3 length: 13 amino acids. The ends were cut back, 2 bases at V and 4 bases at J, with 9 bases in the middle. The DNA of the CDR3 is TGTGCCAGCAGTTTATCAGTGTCATACGAGCAGTACTTC. The encoded protein is CASSLSVSYEQYF.

This chain joins TRBV7-9 and TRBJ2-3; tentative D call: TRBD2 (5 bases). The CDR3 spans 17 residues. Germline V gives CDR1 SEHNR, CDR2 FQNEAQ (reference sequence). V was trimmed by 1 base and J by 1 base, leaving 15 bases between them. CDR3 coding DNA: TGTGCCAGCAGCTTAGATTTTGGTCGGGGTCGCACAGATACGCAGTATTTT. This gives the protein CASSLDFGRGRTDTQYF.

This clone was picked up one time. No conserved phenylalanine or tryptophan is present at the end of the CDR3, so a read error is the likely explanation. It is unclear where the CDR3 begins or ends on the DNA, so no DNA is shown, and the CDR3 is as TCRdb lists it. This chain uses TRBV3-1 (or the pseudogene TRBV3-2) with TRBJ1-2. The V gene's germline CDR1 is LGHDT and CDR2 YNNKEL (reference sequence). The CDR3 region is 13 residues in length, termini included. CDR3: CASSQKGRDGPLL.

V gene TRBV6-2 or TRBV6-3 combines with J gene TRBJ2-2, with 12 bases aligning to TRBD2. This CDR3 has 16 residues. The germline V gene encodes CDR1 MNHEY and CDR2 SVGEGT. The J segment lost 4 bases and the V segment lost 5 bases, leaving 5 bases of the junction unmatched. CDR3 amino acids: CASSRLAGGITGELFF. The CDR3 DNA is TGTGCCAGCAGTCGGCTAGCGGGGGGGATCACCGGGGAGCTGTTTTTT.

The chain is built from TRBV6-4 and TRBJ1-2; D gene ambiguous. Deletions cut 8 bases from V and 3 bases from J, with 25 bases between. The CDR3 spans 17 residues. Germline-derived CDR1 and CDR2 are MRHNA and SNTAGT. Here the CDR3 reads CASAHFVPHPLDYGYTF. The CDR3 DNA reads as TGTGCCAGCGCCCACTTCGTGCCTCATCCGCTTGACTATGGCTACACCTTC.